Listed below are T cell receptor beta chains from one sample, sequenced in a study of blood T cell repertoires in COVID-19. Here immunoSEQ multiplex PCR was the method, and the copy in TCRdb shows in-frame clones only, minus some. The profile covers over 200,000 clones, with roughly 88% appearing a single time and 2% to 2.5% taken by the ten largest. The sample taken for sequencing was peripheral blood. The receptors shown here come from a man aged 35-49 years who had recovered from COVID-19. The CDR3 runs from the conserved cysteine through the conserved F or W. The D gene is left open where the match is weak. The size of a clone is reported for some rows only, either as once, few or many, or as a class for expanded clones.

j_gene	abundance	d_gene	v_gene	CDR3nt	CDR3aa
TRBJ2-7	.	TRBD2	TRBV19	TGTGCCCCTAAAACCAGGCTAGCGGGGGCCCTCTCCTACGAGCAGTACTTC	CAPKTRLAGALSYEQYF
TRBJ2-5	.	.	TRBV11-3	TGTGCCAGCAGCTTAGTGGGGGGTGGGGAGACCCAGTACTTC	CASSLVGGGETQYF
TRBJ2-1	.	.	TRBV24-1	TGTGCCACCAGTGATTTGCGGGGGAGCTCCTACAATGAGCAGTTCTTC	CATSDLRGSSYNEQFF
TRBJ1-2	.	.	TRBV4-3	TGCGCCAGCAGCCAAGACCTGGGAGGCTATGGCTACACCTTC	CASSQDLGGYGYTF
TRBJ1-2	few	TRBD1	TRBV18	TGTGCCAGCTCACGGGACAGGGGGGACTATGGCTACACCTTC	CASSRDRGDYGYTF
TRBJ1-2	.	.	TRBV2	TGTGCCAGCCGTGGAGGGGGGGGAAGGGGACTTCTTGATGGCTACACCTTC	CASRGGGGRGLLDGYTF
TRBJ2-5	.	.	TRBV7-2	TGTGCCAGCAGCGTCCGACGGGACCAAGAGACCCAGTACTTC	CASSVRRDQETQYF
TRBJ1-1	.	.	TRBV18	TGTGCCAGCTCACCTACAAATGGGGGCTACGGCACTGAAGCTTTCTTT	CASSPTNGGYGTEAFF
TRBJ1-5	.	.	TRBV30	TGTGCCTGGGGTGGGGAGAATAGCAATCAGCCCCAGCATTTT	CAWGGENSNQPQHF
TRBJ2-7	.	.	TRBV10-3	TGTGCCATCAGTGAGTCGAAGGTAGGGGGCGAGCAGTACTTC	CAISESKVGGEQYF
TRBJ1-1	.	.	TRBV7-9	TGTGCCAGCAGCCTTTTCGGTGGGAACACTGAAGCTTTCTTT	CASSLFGGNTEAFF
TRBJ2-6	.	.	TRBV21-1	TGTGCCAGCAGCTCCCGGGACAGGGAAGGGGCCAACGTCCTGACTTTC	CASSSRDREGANVLTF
TRBJ1-4	.	.	TRBV5-5	TGTGCCAGCAGCCCGCCGCCCGGCGGGGAAAAACTGTTTTTT	CASSPPPGGEKLFF
TRBJ1-1	few	TRBD1	TRBV5-1	TGCGCCAGCAGCTTACGCCCGACAGGGGAAAGGACTGAAGCTTTCTTT	CASSLRPTGERTEAFF
TRBJ2-7	.	.	TRBV11-3	TGTGCCAGCAGCTTAGGGGGAGCGCTGGAGCAGTACTTC	CASSLGGALEQYF
TRBJ2-3	.	TRBD2	TRBV18	TGTGCCAGCTCACCACCGACTAGCGGGGGCACAGATACGCAGTATTTT	CASSPPTSGGTDTQYF
TRBJ2-7	.	TRBD1	TRBV6-5	TGTGCCAGCCGCCGGGACAGGGGCCCCTACGAGCAGTACTTC	CASRRDRGPYEQYF
TRBJ2-7	.	TRBD1	TRBV5-5	TGTGCCAGCAGCTTGGCGAGTCACAGGGGGGCCGAGCAGTACTTC	CASSLASHRGAEQYF
TRBJ2-1	.	TRBD1	TRBV10-1	TGCGCCAGCAGTGAGGGACAGGGGGTCTACAATGAGCAGTTCTTC	CASSEGQGVYNEQFF
TRBJ1-1	.	TRBD1	TRBV30	TGTGCCTGGGGTCGGACAGGGTACGCTGAAGCTTTCTTT	CAWGRTGYAEAFF
TRBJ1-3	.	TRBD1	TRBV7-9	TGTGCCAGCAGTCCAGACAGGGTAGCCGGAAACACCATATATTTT	CASSPDRVAGNTIYF
TRBJ1-5	few	TRBD1	TRBV19	TGTGCCAGTATGAATCAGGGGGCGCGAATTCAGCCCCAGCATTTT	CASMNQGARIQPQHF
TRBJ2-5	.	.	TRBV9	TGTGCCAGCAGCGTAGCTACCCGGGGAGAGACCCAGTACTTC	CASSVATRGETQYF
TRBJ2-7	.	TRBD1	TRBV7-9	TGTGCCAGCAGCTTAGGGGGACAGGTAGGCGAGCAGTACTTC	CASSLGGQVGEQYF
TRBJ1-2	.	.	TRBV5-4	TGTGCCAGCAGCTTGAATGCAGAGGCGGGAGGAGGCTACACCTTC	CASSLNAEAGGGYTF
TRBJ2-5	.	.	TRBV12-2	TGTGCAAGTCGCTTAGGAGGACTCCAAGAGACCCAGTACTTC	CASRLGGLQETQYF
TRBJ1-6	.	TRBD1	TRBV4-3	TGCGCCAGCAGCCGCTTAACCGGGACAGAGAGTGGGCCCCTCCACTTT	CASSRLTGTESGPLHF
TRBJ2-1	.	.	TRBV6-2/TRBV6-3	TGTGCCAGCAGCGATGTGGGCTTCAGCTCCTACAATGAGCAGTTCTTC	CASSDVGFSSYNEQFF
TRBJ2-7	.	TRBD1	TRBV3-1/TRBV3-2	TGTGCCAGCAGCCGTGACGGCGAGACAGGGTTAGGCTACGAGCAGTACTTC	CASSRDGETGLGYEQYF
TRBJ2-5	once	.	TRBV5-4	TGTGCCAGCAGCCACACTCGGTTAGGGGGGACCCAGTACTTC	CASSHTRLGGTQYF
TRBJ1-2	once	.	TRBV27	TGTGCCAGCAGTCCCCGGACCTCGGGGGGCTACACCTTC	CASSPRTSGGYTF
TRBJ1-6	.	.	TRBV6-2/TRBV6-3	TGTGCCAGCAGTTACGCGCATACAGCGGGGAATTCACCCCTCCACTTT	CASSYAHTAGNSPLHF
TRBJ2-3	.	TRBD2	TRBV9	TGTGCCAGCAGCGTAGCTGGGGGGGTTAGCACAGATACGCAGTATTTT	CASSVAGGVSTDTQYF
TRBJ2-5	.	.	TRBV7-9	TGTGCCAGCAGCTTAGTGTCCCCTAGCCTTCAAGAGACCCAGTACTTC	CASSLVSPSLQETQYF
TRBJ2-5	.	.	TRBV12-3/TRBV12-4	TGTGCCAGCAGTTTCGCCAGGCTAGAGACCCAGTACTTC	CASSFARLETQYF
TRBJ1-2	once	.	TRBV27	TGTGCCAGCAGTCCGTCCATCTTTGGAGATGGAGGCTACACCTTC	CASSPSIFGDGGYTF
TRBJ1-4	.	.	TRBV6-5	TGTGCCAGCAGTAGCGGGGATCTGGTGGAAAAACTGTTTTTT	CASSSGDLVEKLFF
TRBJ2-5	.	.	TRBV12-3/TRBV12-4	TGTGCCAGCAGTTCCTTCGGGGAGACCCAGTACTTC	CASSSFGETQYF
TRBJ2-1	.	TRBD2	TRBV5-4	TGTGCCAGCAGCCAGCGGGAGATTGAGCAGTTCTTC	CASSQREIEQFF
TRBJ2-2	.	.	TRBV10-3	TGTGCCATCAGACTGAATACAGGGAGCGCCGGGGAGCTGTTTTTT	CAIRLNTGSAGELFF
TRBJ2-7	.	TRBD1	TRBV6-5	TGTGCCAGCAGTTACTCAGGGACAGGGATCGGCGAGCAGTACTTC	CASSYSGTGIGEQYF
TRBJ2-7	.	TRBD1	TRBV6-5	TGTGCCAGCAGGGTGGGACAGGCGTTATCCTACGAGCAGTACTTC	CASRVGQALSYEQYF